The rows below give T cell receptor beta chains drawn from one sample of a study of chemoradiotherapy in HPV16-positive cancers. The method was immunoSEQ multiplex PCR; TCRdb's version includes in-frame clones alone and lacks a portion of them. There are 30,000 or so clones in the sample; nearly 90% occur only once, and about 3.4% lies in the top ten. The sample here was blood, taken from a patient who underwent chemoradiotherapy. Source of these receptors: a human donor with HPV-associated anogenital cancer. The CDR3 runs from the conserved cysteine through the conserved F or W. The D gene is left open where the match is weak. Expanded clones are given a class, and other clones once, few, many or no size at all.

D gene	J gene	V gene	clone size	CDR3 DNA	CDR3 protein
TRBD2	TRBJ2-3	TRBV7-2	.	TGTGCCAGCAGCTTAGCGGGAGGGAGCACAGATACGCAGTATTTT	CASSLAGGSTDTQYF
.	TRBJ2-5	TRBV5-4	.	TGTGCCAGCAGCGCCAGGGGTTTGGAGACCCAGTACTTC	CASSARGLETQYF
.	TRBJ1-2	TRBV19	once	TGTGCCAGTAGTATGGACAGAGAAGCCGACTATGGCTACACCTTC	CASSMDREADYGYTF
.	TRBJ2-1	TRBV15	once	TGTGCCACCAGCGGACGCGACTACCGGGGGAATGAGCAGTTCTTC	CATSGRDYRGNEQFF
TRBD1	TRBJ1-4	TRBV6-5	.	TGTGCCAGCTCCGGGACAGGGAGTGAAAAACTGTTTTTT	CASSGTGSEKLFF
.	TRBJ1-2	TRBV18	.	TGTGCCAGCACACAAGGGGACATCGGGAGGGGCTACACCTTC	CASTQGDIGRGYTF
.	TRBJ1-6	TRBV9	.	TGTGCCAGCAGCGTAGCTTACACTACTTCACCCCTCCACTTT	CASSVAYTTSPLHF
TRBD2	TRBJ2-3	TRBV6-5	.	TGTGCCAGCAGTTACGGGGGGAGGGCGGGAGATACGCAGTATTTT	CASSYGGRAGDTQYF
.	TRBJ2-3	TRBV6-1	once	TGTGCCAGCAGTGAAGCGGGGACCACAGATACGCAGTATTTT	CASSEAGTTDTQYF
TRBD2	TRBJ2-5	TRBV7-2	.	TGTGCCAGCAGCCCCGGGACTACCCTAGAGACCCAGTACTTC	CASSPGTTLETQYF
.	TRBJ1-3	TRBV11-2	.	TGTGCCAGCAGACAAGCAGGGTACGGAAACACCATATATTTT	CASRQAGYGNTIYF
TRBD2	TRBJ2-5	TRBV6-6	.	TGTGCCAGCAGGCCCATAGCGGGAGGTTTAGAGACCCAGTACTTC	CASRPIAGGLETQYF
.	TRBJ2-7	TRBV5-1	.	TGCGCCAGCAGCTTGTCCAGGGACTCCTACGAGCAGTACTTC	CASSLSRDSYEQYF
.	TRBJ2-7	TRBV19	.	TGTGCCAGTAGTATTAGGGGCAGCTGGGAGCAGTACTTC	CASSIRGSWEQYF
.	TRBJ2-5	TRBV7-2	.	TGTGCCAGCAGCTTAAGGGCTAGCCGAGGGGAAGAGACCCAGTACTTC	CASSLRASRGEETQYF
TRBD1	TRBJ2-2	TRBV6-6	.	TGTGCCACTGGGACAGGGGGTGGTACCGGGGAGCTGTTTTTT	CATGTGGGTGELFF
.	TRBJ1-4	TRBV4-3	.	TGCGCCAGCAGCCAAGGGGGAGTGGGTGAAAAACTGTTTTTT	CASSQGGVGEKLFF
.	TRBJ1-4	TRBV7-2	.	TGTGCCAGCAGCTTTGGGCCGGCCGGGGAAAAACTGTTTTTT	CASSFGPAGEKLFF
TRBD1	TRBJ1-2	TRBV9	.	TGTGCCAGCAGCGTAGCCCCCGGCCGGGACAGCGGCTACACCTTC	CASSVAPGRDSGYTF
.	TRBJ2-2	TRBV11-1	.	TGTGCCAGCAGCTTACCCATCCGGGGCACCGGGGAGCTGTTTTTT	CASSLPIRGTGELFF
TRBD1	TRBJ2-1	TRBV4-1	.	TGCGCCAGCAGCAGGGGGACAGAGTACAATGAGCAGTTCTTC	CASSRGTEYNEQFF
.	TRBJ2-7	TRBV27	.	TGTGCCAGCAGTTCAACCTCGGGGCCCCGGGAGCAGTACTTC	CASSSTSGPREQYF
.	TRBJ1-6	TRBV25-1	.	TGTGCCAGCAGTGAGTCGGCCTATAATTCACCCCTCCACTTT	CASSESAYNSPLHF
.	TRBJ2-3	TRBV5-1	.	TGCGCCAGCAGCTTGGAACGTAGCGCAGATACGCAGTATTTT	CASSLERSADTQYF
TRBD2	TRBJ2-7	TRBV7-9	.	TGTGCCAGCAGCTTAGCGCTTGGTAACCGGGAGGGGCAGTACTTC	CASSLALGNREGQYF
.	TRBJ2-5	TRBV18	.	TGTGCCAGCTCACTGCTCGGAGCGGGTCAAGAGACCCAGTACTTC	CASSLLGAGQETQYF
.	TRBJ2-5	TRBV7-2	.	TGTGCCAGCAGCTTAGATCTAGAGACCCAGTACTTC	CASSLDLETQYF
TRBD1	TRBJ2-7	TRBV29-1	.	TGCAGCGTTCCCGGGACAGGTACCTACGAGCAGTACTTC	CSVPGTGTYEQYF
.	TRBJ2-4	TRBV11-2	.	TGTGCCAGCTCCCTAGAACCCAAAAACATTCAGTACTTC	CASSLEPKNIQYF
.	TRBJ2-7	TRBV5-1	.	TGCGCCAGCAGCTTGATGGGACCGCCTTTAGGGGAGCAGTACTTC	CASSLMGPPLGEQYF
.	TRBJ1-5	TRBV14	.	TGTGCCAGCAGCGGGGGGGGACGGGACCCGAATCAGCCCCAGCATTTT	CASSGGGRDPNQPQHF
TRBD1	TRBJ1-2	TRBV27	.	TGTGCCAGCAGTCCGGACAGGAACTATGGCTACACCTTC	CASSPDRNYGYTF
TRBD1	TRBJ2-7	TRBV19	.	TGTGCCACTCAGCAGACAGGGGGGTTCGAGCAGTACTTC	CATQQTGGFEQYF
.	TRBJ2-7	TRBV5-1	.	TGCGCCAGCAGCTTGCACATGCCCGCGGACGAGCAGTACTTC	CASSLHMPADEQYF
.	TRBJ2-5	TRBV4-2	.	TGTGCCAGCAGCCAAGGCGGTGGAGGGCGGGAAGAGACCCAGTACTTC	CASSQGGGGREETQYF
.	TRBJ2-3	TRBV5-6	.	TGTGCCAGCAGCCTCAGGGAGGCCCCAGATACGCAGTATTTT	CASSLREAPDTQYF
TRBD1	TRBJ1-4	TRBV6-1	once	TGTGCCAGCAGTGAAAAGGACAGGGGGGGAAAACTGTTTTTT	CASSEKDRGGKLFF
.	TRBJ1-5	TRBV19	once	TGTGCCAGTAGTGATTCCCAGCGGGGGAATCAGCCCCAGCATTTT	CASSDSQRGNQPQHF
TRBD1	TRBJ2-2	TRBV2	.	TGTGCCAGCAGCGCGGACAGGGCCACCGGGGAGCTGTTTTTT	CASSADRATGELFF
.	TRBJ1-2	TRBV7-6	.	TGTGCCAGCAGCCCCCGGGGGGCAATGAATGGCTACACCTTC	CASSPRGAMNGYTF
.	TRBJ2-7	TRBV25-1	.	TGTGCCATCTCTGCGGGGGCTACGTCGTCGCACGAGCAGTACTTC	CAISAGATSSHEQYF
.	TRBJ1-2	TRBV10-2	.	TGCGCCAGCAGTGATGGGGGGTCTAACTATGGCTACACCTTC	CASSDGGSNYGYTF
TRBD2	TRBJ2-3	TRBV4-3	.	TGCGCCAGCAGCCAAGAATTGAGGAGCGGGAGGGCGACAGATACGCAGTATTTT	CASSQELRSGRATDTQYF
.	TRBJ1-1	TRBV27	.	TGTGCCAGCAGTTCTAATCGACCGAACACTGAAGCTTTCTTT	CASSSNRPNTEAFF